This is a list of T cell receptor beta chains from one sample in a study of shared clonotypes between healthy human individuals. Data came from immunoSEQ multiplex PCR; TCRdb stores just in-frame clones and leaves some out. Here the sample spans around 690,000 clones, about 90% being singletons. The specimen was memory CD8+ T cells from PBMCs. The receptors come from a man aged 18 to 30 in good health. Some clones in this sample may be carry-over from other donors' samples. The CDR3 runs from the conserved cysteine through the conserved F or W. The order of the fields is CDR3 DNA, CDR3 protein, J gene, clone size, D gene, V gene. D genes are given only for firm matches. Clone size appears in some rows only: once, few, many, or a class for an expanded clone.

CDR3nt: TGCGCCAGCAGCCAAGATAATGCTTGGGGAGAGACCCAGTACTTC; CDR3aa: CASSQDNAWGETQYF; j_gene: TRBJ2-5; abundance: once; d_gene: NA; v_gene: TRBV4-3
CDR3nt: TGTGCCAGCAGCCAGGGACAGGACACCGGGGAGCTGTTTTTT; CDR3aa: CASSQGQDTGELFF; j_gene: TRBJ2-2; abundance: medium-sized; d_gene: TRBD1; v_gene: TRBV4-2
CDR3nt: TGTGCCAGCAGCTTGGACCCAGGGGGCGACTTCTATGGCTACACCTTC; CDR3aa: CASSLDPGGDFYGYTF; j_gene: TRBJ1-2; abundance: once; d_gene: TRBD1; v_gene: TRBV5-4
CDR3nt: TGTGCCACCAGCAGAGATGTGCGGGCCCTTATGGAGACCCAGTACTTC; CDR3aa: CATSRDVRALMETQYF; j_gene: TRBJ2-5; abundance: NA; d_gene: NA; v_gene: TRBV15
CDR3nt: TGTGCCAGCTCGTTTTACCAGTTTAACGCGAACACCGGGGAGCTGTTTTTT; CDR3aa: CASSFYQFNANTGELFF; j_gene: TRBJ2-2; abundance: few; d_gene: NA; v_gene: TRBV18
CDR3nt: TGTGCCAGCAGCGTAGCTGGTGGATTTTATAATGACGAGCAGTACTTC; CDR3aa: CASSVAGGFYNDEQYF; j_gene: TRBJ2-7; abundance: NA; d_gene: NA; v_gene: TRBV9
CDR3nt: TGTGCCAGCAGCCTGACCCCTAGGGCCTACCAAGAGACCCAGTACTTC; CDR3aa: CASSLTPRAYQETQYF; j_gene: TRBJ2-5; abundance: NA; d_gene: NA; v_gene: TRBV5-5
CDR3nt: TGTGCCAGCAGTTTCGGGGGAAGCTCCTACGAGCAGTACTTC; CDR3aa: CASSFGGSSYEQYF; j_gene: TRBJ2-7; abundance: few; d_gene: NA; v_gene: TRBV27
CDR3nt: TGTGCCAGCAGTTACTCCGTAAACTATGGCTACACCTTC; CDR3aa: CASSYSVNYGYTF; j_gene: TRBJ1-2; abundance: NA; d_gene: NA; v_gene: TRBV27
CDR3nt: TGTGCCATCAGCGGGGAGTGGGAGCGGGGGCGCCAGGATACGCAGTATTTT; CDR3aa: CAISGEWERGRQDTQYF; j_gene: TRBJ2-3; abundance: NA; d_gene: TRBD2; v_gene: TRBV10-3
CDR3nt: TGCGCCAGCAGCCAAGCTACCCGTTTAATAGATCCTGAGCAGTTCTTC; CDR3aa: CASSQATRLIDPEQFF; j_gene: TRBJ2-1; abundance: NA; d_gene: NA; v_gene: TRBV4-3
CDR3nt: TGTGCCAGCAGCCCCGGGACTAGCGGGAGGGACTACGAGCAGTACTTC; CDR3aa: CASSPGTSGRDYEQYF; j_gene: TRBJ2-7; abundance: NA; d_gene: TRBD2; v_gene: TRBV7-9
CDR3nt: TGTGCCAGCAGCCCCCCCGACAGGGGTTGGGAAAAACTGTTTTTT; CDR3aa: CASSPPDRGWEKLFF; j_gene: TRBJ1-4; abundance: once; d_gene: TRBD1; v_gene: TRBV7-9
CDR3nt: TGTGCCAGCAGCTTAACGTACAGGGTCAATGAGCAGTTCTTC; CDR3aa: CASSLTYRVNEQFF; j_gene: TRBJ2-1; abundance: NA; d_gene: NA; v_gene: TRBV5-5
CDR3nt: TGTGCCAGTGCCGGGACCGCGAGGGGGGAGCAGTACTTC; CDR3aa: CASAGTARGEQYF; j_gene: TRBJ2-7; abundance: few; d_gene: NA; v_gene: TRBV2
CDR3nt: TGCGCCAGCAGCTTGGTGAGAGACAGGGGGACTAGCGTGAGGGGCCCCCTCTCCTACGAGCAGTACTTC; CDR3aa: CASSLVRDRGTSVRGPLSYEQYF; j_gene: TRBJ2-7; abundance: NA; d_gene: NA; v_gene: TRBV5-1
CDR3nt: TGTGCCACCAGCAGAGATAGGAACTCTGGAAACACCATATATTTT; CDR3aa: CATSRDRNSGNTIYF; j_gene: TRBJ1-3; abundance: NA; d_gene: NA; v_gene: TRBV15
CDR3nt: TGTGCCAGCAGCTTAGCGGGACAGGGTCACACCGGGGAGCTGTTTTTT; CDR3aa: CASSLAGQGHTGELFF; j_gene: TRBJ2-2; abundance: NA; d_gene: TRBD1; v_gene: TRBV11-2
CDR3nt: TGTGCCAGCAGGCCCAAAGAGCGGGACTACTACAATGAGCAGTTCTTC; CDR3aa: CASRPKERDYYNEQFF; j_gene: TRBJ2-1; abundance: NA; d_gene: TRBD2; v_gene: TRBV28
CDR3nt: TGTGCCAGCAGCTCTTACTATGAATCCGGGGCCAACGTCCTGACTTTC; CDR3aa: CASSSYYESGANVLTF; j_gene: TRBJ2-6; abundance: NA; d_gene: NA; v_gene: TRBV7-8
CDR3nt: TGTGCCAGCAGCGTAGACGCTTCATACGAGCAGTACTTC; CDR3aa: CASSVDASYEQYF; j_gene: TRBJ2-7; abundance: NA; d_gene: NA; v_gene: TRBV9
CDR3nt: TGCGCCAGCAGCTTGTGGCGGGAAGGTACCGGGGAGCTGTTTTTT; CDR3aa: CASSLWREGTGELFF; j_gene: TRBJ2-2; abundance: NA; d_gene: NA; v_gene: TRBV5-1
CDR3nt: TGTGCCAGCAGCGGGCGGGATGGCTACACCTTC; CDR3aa: CASSGRDGYTF; j_gene: TRBJ1-2; abundance: NA; d_gene: NA; v_gene: TRBV6-1
CDR3nt: TGTGCCAGCAGCGTCGGACGTATCGTTCGGGCGGGGGCAACTAATGAAAAACTGTTTTTT; CDR3aa: CASSVGRIVRAGATNEKLFF; j_gene: TRBJ1-4; abundance: NA; d_gene: NA; v_gene: TRBV9
CDR3nt: TGTGCCAGCAGCCAGAGGATTGGCGGGAGAGTCTACGAGCAGTACTTC; CDR3aa: CASSQRIGGRVYEQYF; j_gene: TRBJ2-7; abundance: NA; d_gene: TRBD2; v_gene: TRBV5-4
CDR3nt: TGTGCCAGCAGCCAACCCGGGAGTATCTACAATGAGCAGTTCTTC; CDR3aa: CASSQPGSIYNEQFF; j_gene: TRBJ2-1; abundance: NA; d_gene: NA; v_gene: TRBV5-4
CDR3nt: TGTGCCAGCAGTGACGGACTAGCGGGAGGGCCAAAGACCCAAGATACGCAGTATTTT; CDR3aa: CASSDGLAGGPKTQDTQYF; j_gene: TRBJ2-3; abundance: NA; d_gene: TRBD2; v_gene: TRBV28
CDR3nt: TGTGCCAGCAGCAGCCTTACAGGGGCCCACGAGCAGTACTTC; CDR3aa: CASSSLTGAHEQYF; j_gene: TRBJ2-7; abundance: NA; d_gene: TRBD1; v_gene: TRBV14
CDR3nt: TGTGCCAGCAGCCTGGGACAGGGCTCCTACGAGCAGTACTTC; CDR3aa: CASSLGQGSYEQYF; j_gene: TRBJ2-7; abundance: once; d_gene: TRBD1; v_gene: TRBV14
CDR3nt: TGTGCCAGCAGCCCCAACGGGGCACAGGACTACACCTTC; CDR3aa: CASSPNGAQDYTF; j_gene: TRBJ1-2; abundance: once; d_gene: NA; v_gene: TRBV9
CDR3nt: TGTGCCAGCAGTTTCAACAGGGGGGCCTACGAGCAGTACTTC; CDR3aa: CASSFNRGAYEQYF; j_gene: TRBJ2-7; abundance: NA; d_gene: TRBD1; v_gene: TRBV28
CDR3nt: TGTGCCAGCAGCTCAACCCGGGACAAGGAGACCCAGTACTTC; CDR3aa: CASSSTRDKETQYF; j_gene: TRBJ2-5; abundance: NA; d_gene: NA; v_gene: TRBV27
CDR3nt: TGTGCCAGCAGCCCGAGGGACTCGTCTCCGGTCGAGCAGTACTTC; CDR3aa: CASSPRDSSPVEQYF; j_gene: TRBJ2-7; abundance: NA; d_gene: NA; v_gene: TRBV13
CDR3nt: TGCGCCAGCAGCCAGATTGGGAGCCAGCAGTACTTC; CDR3aa: CASSQIGSQQYF; j_gene: TRBJ2-7; abundance: NA; d_gene: NA; v_gene: TRBV5-1
CDR3nt: TGTGCCAGCAGGCCTGACGGGGGCGTAGAGCTGTTTTTT; CDR3aa: CASRPDGGVELFF; j_gene: TRBJ2-2; abundance: NA; d_gene: NA; v_gene: TRBV28
CDR3nt: TGTGCCAGCAGCCAAGGAGGGCCGGGGTATGAAGCTTTCTTT; CDR3aa: CASSQGGPGYEAFF; j_gene: TRBJ1-1; abundance: NA; d_gene: NA; v_gene: TRBV14
CDR3nt: TGTGCCAGCAGCGTAGGGGCTGCGGGAGCAGATACGCAGTATTTT; CDR3aa: CASSVGAAGADTQYF; j_gene: TRBJ2-3; abundance: NA; d_gene: TRBD2; v_gene: TRBV9